Listed here are 24 T cell receptor beta chains from one sample, sequenced in a study of blood T cells in healthy people across ages. A second PCR of 7 to 11 cycles used a sample-barcoded 5' primer and a J-beta primer mix. In TCRdb, the 5' RACE reads were re-called with MiXCR into one record per CDR3 protein. The sample carries fewer than 2 million distinct CDR3 sequences, more than 35% recorded once. Sequenced input: blood. The receptor source for this set is a human donor in good health.

V and J are TRBV12-3 or TRBV12-4 and TRBJ1-4; D ambiguous. Deletions cut 6 bases from V and 3 bases from J, with 8 bases between. CDR3 length equals 13 residues. This CDR3 is CASRRQANEKLFF. DNA for the CDR3: TGTGCCAGCAGAAGGCAGGCTAATGAAAAACTGTTTTTT.

This clonotype has more than one count but fewer than ten. A junction end diverges from the germline sequence, so it may reflect a read error. The chain couples TRBV4-1 to TRBJ2-3; 11 nucleotides align to TRBD2. Germline values: CDR1 MGHRA, CDR2 YSYEKL. The CDR3 has 19 residues. This CDR3 reads CASSQDPPLAGGSSDTQYF. The DNA of the CDR3 is TGCGCCAGCAGCCAAGACCCTCCCCTAGCGGGGGGATCATCAGATACACAGTATTTT.

The chain combines TRBV6-5 with TRBJ2-5, with 7 bases lining up with TRBD1. In germline, CDR1 is MNHEY, CDR2 SVGAGI. The trim removed 6 bases at V and 5 bases at J, leaving 12 bases unmatched. This CDR3 has 15 amino acids. The CDR3 here is CASSPQGDDDETQYF. DNA of the CDR3: TGTGCCAGCAGCCCTCAGGGGGACGACGACGAGACCCAGTACTTC.

Only a few counts were recorded for this clonotype. The chain is built from TRBV29-1 and TRBJ2-7, with 7 nucleotides matching TRBD1. Germline CDR1 reads SQVTM; CDR2 reads ANQGSEA. This CDR3 region has 13 residues. J lost 2 bases, V lost 3 bases, and 4 bases had no gene match. The CDR3 loop is CSVEGTEAYEQYF. The DNA of the CDR3 is TGCAGCGTTGAGGGGACAGAGGCCTACGAGCAGTACTTC.

The chain is built from TRBV25-1 and TRBJ2-1, with D perhaps matching TRBD1 or TRBD2 (5 bases each). The V gene's germline CDR1 is MGHDK and CDR2 SYGVNS. This CDR3 region has 15 residues. V was clipped by 6 bases and J by 3 bases, with 15 bases between them. The CDR3 here is CASRDRDGFYNEQFF. The CDR3 DNA reads TGTGCCAGCAGGGACCGGGACGGATTCTACAATGAGCAGTTCTTC. The whole variable domain, remainder taken from reference TRBV25-1 and TRBJ2-1, is EADIYQTPRYLVIGTGKKITLECSQTMGHDKMYWYQQDPGMELHLIHYSYGVNSTEKGDLSSESTVSRIRTEHFPLTLESARPSHTSQYLCASRDRDGFYNEQFFGPGTRLTVL.

This clonotype was detected a few times. This chain connects TRBV13 to TRBJ1-2, with D possibly matching TRBD1 (5 bases). Looked up from germline, CDR1 is PRHDT and CDR2 is FYEKMQ (reference sequence). Between the trimmed V and J ends, which lost 2 bases and 3 bases, there was a span of 13 bases. This CDR3 region has 15 residues. The CDR3 region is CASSLRPGKDYGYTF. The CDR3 region has the DNA TGTGCCAGCAGCTTACGACCAGGGAAGGACTATGGCTACACCTTC.

The chain carries TRBV7-8 and TRBJ2-5, with TRBD2 identical over 11 bases. With 1 base clipped from V and 2 bases from J, the junction kept 3 bases outside the gene matches. CDR1 is SGHVS and CDR2 is FQNEAQ in the germline V gene. The CDR3 consists of 16 residues. This CDR3 reads CASSLEGLAEQETQYF. DNA for the CDR3: TGTGCCAGCAGCTTAGAGGGACTAGCGGAGCAAGAGACCCAGTACTTC. Full variable domain (outside the CDR3, taken from reference TRBV7-8 and TRBJ2-5): GAGVSQSPRYKVAKRGQDVALRCDPISGHVSLFWYQQALGQGPEFLTYFQNEAQLDKSGLPSDRFFAERPEGSVSTLKIQRTQQEDSAVYLCASSLEGLAEQETQYFGPGTRLLVL.

This clonotype came up a few times. The chain employs TRBV20-1 and TRBJ2-7, with 10 nucleotides matching TRBD1. V shed 5 bases and J 4 bases; nucleotides not matched to a gene: 11. There are 15 residues in the CDR3. Germline CDR1 is DFQATT and CDR2 is SNEGSKA (reference sequence). CDR3 sequence reads: CSAGGVDRGQYEQYF. CDR3 DNA: TGCAGTGCTGGGGGGGTAGACAGGGGGCAGTACGAGCAGTACTTC.

The chain carries TRBV6-5 and TRBJ1-2; D is perhaps TRBD1 (6 bases). The V and J ends lost 2 bases and 7 bases respectively, with 20 bases between them. CDR1 is MNHEY, CDR2 SVGAGI, per germline. This CDR3 is built from 16 residues. The DNA of the CDR3 is TGTGCCAGCAGTTACGTGGGGGACACTTCTCTAGGTGGCTACACCTTC. This gives the protein CASSYVGDTSLGGYTF.

This clonotype was counted only a few times. This sequence joins TRBV5-1 and TRBJ2-1, with 8 bases fitting TRBD1. The CDR3 is 12 amino acids. The V gene end was trimmed by 3 bases and the J gene end by 9 bases; junction bases not matched to a gene: 2. CDR1 and CDR2 from the germline V gene are SGHRS and YFSETQ. CDR3 protein: CASSYDRGEQFF. CDR3 nucleotide sequence: TGCGCCAGCAGCTACGACAGGGGTGAGCAGTTCTTC.

The rearrangement links TRBV12-3 or TRBV12-4 to TRBJ2-7; D is perhaps TRBD1 or TRBD2 (5 bases each). V was clipped by 7 bases and J by 10 bases, with 20 bases between them. The CDR3 is 13 amino acids. The CDR3 sequence is CASTIDRTGAQYF. The CDR3 DNA is TGTGCCAGCACCATCGATAGGACCGGGGCCCAGTACTTC.

This clonotype was detected only a few times. This chain links TRBV7-3 with TRBJ1-1; D is unresolved. Per the germline V gene, CDR1 is SGHTA and CDR2 is FQGTGA. Trimming removed 1 base from V and 1 base from J, with 10 bases in between. The CDR3 covers 15 residues. The CDR3 bases are TGTGCCAGCAGCTTAATTTTGGTGGGGAACACTGAAGCTTTCTTT. Protein product: CASSLILVGNTEAFF.

This clonotype was counted a few times. The chain uses TRBV27 and TRBJ2-7; no clear D. The V gene lost 5 bases and the J gene lost 7 bases, with 12 bases spanning the gap. The CDR3 covers 12 residues. Germline V gene sequence: CDR1 MNHEY, CDR2 SMNVEV (reference sequence). CDR3 in DNA: TGTGCCAGCAGTACCTTACAGAAAGAGCAGTACTTC. Translated, it gives CASSTLQKEQYF.

CDR3 loop: CASSSQRMGGTEAFF. The CDR3 bases are TGTGCCAGCAGCTCGCAAAGGATGGGGGGCACTGAAGCTTTCTTT. The V and J genes are TRBV7-2 and TRBJ1-1; D may be TRBD1 (5 bases). Deletions cut 4 bases from V and 4 bases from J, with 16 bases between. This CDR3 is 15 amino acids long. CDR1 SGHTA and CDR2 FQGNSA come from the germline V gene. Complete variable domain (other parts from reference TRBV7-2 and TRBJ1-1): GAGVSQSPSNKVTEKGKDVELRCDPISGHTALYWYRQSLGQGLEFLIYFQGNSAPDKSGLPSDRFSAERTGGSVSTLTIQRTQQEDSAVYLCASSSQRMGGTEAFFGQGTRLTVV.

The J gene is TRBJ1-5, the V gene TRBV4-1; no definite D call. The germline gives CDR1 MGHRA, CDR2 YSYEKL. The CDR3 is made up of 14 amino acids. V lost 2 bases and J lost 8, with 13 bases in between. CDR3 sequence: CASSQRVFMEPQHF. DNA for the CDR3: TGCGCCAGCAGCCAACGGGTCTTCATGGAGCCCCAGCATTTT.

This clonotype was observed once. This rearrangement joins TRBV6-2 or TRBV6-3 to TRBJ2-3; D unresolved. The V and J ends lost 2 bases and 5 bases respectively, with 11 bases between them. This CDR3 spans 14 amino acids. CDR1 and CDR2 from the germline V gene are MNHEY and SVGEGT. CDR3 residues: CASSYEVLIDTQYF. CDR3 sequence (DNA): TGTGCCAGCAGTTACGAGGTTCTGATAGATACGCAGTATTTT.

This clonotype has only one observation. The J gene is TRBJ2-3, the V gene TRBV20-1; 10 bases align to TRBD2. There are 15 residues in the CDR3. The ends lost 4 bases at V and 1 base at J; junction bases unmatched: 5. The V gene's germline CDR1 is DFQATT and CDR2 SNEGSKA (reference sequence). The CDR3 region has the DNA TGCAGTGCTAACCTTGGGACTAGCGGCACAGATACGCAGTATTTT. It specifies CSANLGTSGTDTQYF.

The chain combines TRBV7-2 with TRBJ1-5; tentatively, D is TRBD1 (5 bases). Germline CDR1 and CDR2: SGHTA and FQGNSA. The CDR3 covers 15 residues. V was clipped by 3 bases and J by 2 bases, with 11 bases between them. The CDR3 nucleotides read TGTGCCAGCAGCTTTCAGGGTCAAGGCAATCAGCCCCAGCATTTT. Its protein is CASSFQGQGNQPQHF. Together with reference TRBV7-2 and TRBJ1-5, the CDR3 gives the full variable domain: GAGVSQSPSNKVTEKGKDVELRCDPISGHTALYWYRQSLGQGLEFLIYFQGNSAPDKSGLPSDRFSAERTGGSVSTLTIQRTQQEDSAVYLCASSFQGQGNQPQHFGDGTRLSIL.

There are a few counts of this clonotype. This rearrangement joins TRBV4-1 to TRBJ1-2; the match to TRBD1 covers 8 bases. The length of the CDR3 is 17 residues. Germline V gene data show CDR1 as MGHRA and CDR2 as YSYEKL. Trimming at V came to 4 bases and at J to 6 bases, leaving 16 bases not matched to a gene. The CDR3 DNA is TGCGCCAGCAGCCCGGGCCCCCGAGACAGGGGAGAGGATGGCTACACCTTC. Its translation: CASSPGPRDRGEDGYTF.

V gene TRBV28 combines with J gene TRBJ2-3; a possible D gene is TRBD2 (6 bases). The CDR3 runs to 16 residues. The V end lost 3 bases, the J end lost 0 bases, and 13 bases lay between the germline ends. In germline, CDR1 is MDHEN, CDR2 SYDVKM. CDR3 protein: CASSFMRDPSTDTQYF. The CDR3 DNA is TGTGCCAGCAGTTTTATGCGGGACCCTAGCACAGATACGCAGTATTTT.

This clonotype has only a few counts. The chain links TRBV10-3 to TRBJ1-5, with D possibly being TRBD1 (5 bases). This CDR3 spans 15 amino acids. CDR1 is ENHRY, CDR2 SYGVKD, per germline. With 0 bases removed from V and 3 bases from J, the gap between germline ends came to 9 bases. In nucleotides, the CDR3 is TGTGCCATCAGTGAGTCATCAGGGACCAATCAGCCCCAGCATTTT. This encodes CAISESSGTNQPQHF.

The chain joins TRBV18 to TRBJ2-5; D unclear. The CDR3 totals 12 residues. V gave up 11 bases and J gave up 5 bases, with 15 bases separating them. Germline-derived CDR1 and CDR2 are KGHSH and LQKENI. Here the CDR3 DNA reads TGTGCCGGCCACCGGCTTGGCGAGACCCAGTACTTC. Its translation: CAGHRLGETQYF.

The V call is TRBV7-2, the J call TRBJ2-1, with D tentatively TRBD1 (6 bases). This CDR3 region has 16 residues. Deletions cut 0 bases from V and 2 bases from J, with 11 bases between. The V gene's germline CDR1 is SGHTA and CDR2 FQGNSA. The CDR3 sequence: CASSLAPDRPYNEQFF. CDR3 DNA: TGTGCCAGCAGCTTAGCGCCGGACAGACCCTACAATGAGCAGTTCTTC.

The chain links TRBV2 to TRBJ2-7, with TRBD1 as a possible D gene (6 bases). The CDR3 sequence is 12 residues long. Trimming took off 6 bases at V and 7 bases at J, with 13 bases between the two ends. Looked up from germline, CDR1 is SNHLY and CDR2 is FYNNEI. CDR3 in amino acids: CASSVRGQEQYF. Here the CDR3 DNA reads TGTGCCAGCAGCGTCAGGGGTCAGGAGCAGTACTTC.